This TCR beta chain was retrieved from a study of a mutant IDH1 vaccine in newly diagnosed glioma. In the study overall: Patients under treatment included about 60% males and 37.5% females and had a mean age of approximately 44 years. Study findings and constraints: Detectable vaccine-induced immune responses arose in 80% to 95% of patients. Whatever changes occurred in top peripheral T cell clonotypes seemed unrelated to pseudoprogression.

As for time point: week 23, last vaccination. With topical imiquimod, each dose of the vaccine consisted of 300 ug of mutant IDH1 20-mer peptide. Germline V gene lookup returns CDR1 MNHEY and CDR2 SVGAGI. Trimming removed 2 bases from V and 7 bases from J, with 14 bases in between. This CDR3 contains 14 residues. Clones were sequenced by immunoSEQ multiplex PCR, and TCRdb holds only the in-frame ones, with some missing. Of about 65,000 clones in the sample, more than 75% were seen once. On this clone itself: The antigen is undetermined.

The sequence was obtained from a young man with glioma. This sequence joins TRBV6-5 and TRBJ2-5, with TRBD1 as a possible D gene (7 bases). This sample comprised PBMCs, obtained from a glioma patient whose treatment included an IDH1 peptide vaccine. CDR3 sequence reads: CASSYEGARGTQYF. CDR3 in DNA: TGTGCCAGCAGTTACGAGGGGGCGCGGGGGACCCAGTACTTC.